This passage covers 20 T cell receptor beta chains from one sample sequenced in a study of blood T cell repertoires in COVID-19 (dated by TCRdb to between 2020 and 2021). The method was the immunoSEQ multiplex PCR assay. Held by TCRdb, this immuneACCESS table contains in-frame sequences only and omits some clones. Under half of the omission traces to an unresolved V gene where checked; the cause of the rest is unknown. The sample yields roughly 30,000 clones; around 90% were counted once. The top ten clonotypes cover 1.5% to 1.7% of the sample. The specimen was peripheral blood. The receptors stem from a man aged 55-75 years with active COVID-19.

The chain joins TRBV6-5 to TRBJ2-4; D ambiguous. CDR3 length equals 14 residues. The germline gives CDR1 MNHEY, CDR2 SVGAGI. Trimming left V 7 bases short and J 1 base short, with 11 bases between. As DNA, the CDR3 is TGTGCCAGCACCCCGCGGTCCGCCAAAAACATTCAGTACTTC. Translating it yields CASTPRSAKNIQYF.

This chain uses TRBV5-1 with TRBJ2-1, with 9 nucleotides matching TRBD2. The germline V gene has CDR1 SGHRS and CDR2 YFSETQ. The V and J ends lost 5 bases and 6 bases, in that order; junction bases with no gene match: 6. The CDR3 extends over 14 amino acids. The CDR3 coding sequence is TGCGCCAGCAGTTCCGGGACTAGCCCCAATGAGCAGTTCTTC. It translates to CASSSGTSPNEQFF.

The DNA of the CDR3 is TGTGCCAGCAGTTACCCGGGACAGGGGACTGGGGGTGAGCAGTTCTTC. Its protein is CASSYPGQGTGGEQFF. The rearrangement links TRBV6-5 to TRBJ2-1, with 10 bases lining up with TRBD1. The V gene end was trimmed by 2 bases and the J gene end by 9 bases; junction bases not matched to a gene: 10. CDR1 MNHEY and CDR2 SVGAGI come from the germline V gene. This CDR3 contains 16 residues.

The chain is built from TRBV19 and TRBJ1-1; a possible D gene is TRBD1 (5 bases). In germline, CDR1 is LNHDA, CDR2 SQIVND (reference sequence). V was cut by 1 base and J by 1 base, with 7 bases left in between. This CDR3 comprises 14 residues. The CDR3 DNA follows: TGTGCCAGTAGTATAGTTCAGGGGAACACTGAAGCTTTCTTT. Translation gives CASSIVQGNTEAFF.

The V and J genes are TRBV20-1 and TRBJ2-7; no clear D. CDR3 length equals 11 residues. Germline CDR1 DFQATT, CDR2 SNEGSKA (reference sequence). V was shortened by 3 bases and J by 2 bases, with 5 bases between the two germline ends. For the CDR3, the DNA is TGCAGTGCTAGTATAGCCTACGAGCAGTACTTC. Its translation: CSASIAYEQYF.

The chain joins TRBV11-2 to TRBJ2-7; tentative D call: TRBD2 (6 bases). This CDR3 has 15 amino acids. The V end was cut by 0 bases, the J end by 4 bases, with 13 bases between. CDR1 and CDR2 from the germline V gene are SGHAT and FQNNGV. The CDR3 nucleotides read TGTGCCAGCAGCTTAGAAGCGGGTGAGAGATACGAGCAGTACTTC. It is translated as CASSLEAGERYEQYF.

The CDR3 loop is CASTGARGNQETQYF. Here the CDR3 DNA reads TGTGCCAGCACTGGGGCCCGGGGGAACCAAGAGACCCAGTACTTC. V gene TRBV7-9 combines with J gene TRBJ2-5; maybe TRBD2 (6 bases). The V end lost 7 bases, the J end lost 0 bases, and 15 bases lay between the germline ends. Germline CDR1 is SEHNR and CDR2 is FQNEAQ (reference sequence). The CDR3 is 15 amino acids. Full variable domain (missing parts from reference TRBV7-9 and TRBJ2-5): DTGVSQNPRHKITKRGQNVTFRCDPISEHNRLYWYRQTLGQGPEFLTYFQNEAQLEKSRLLSDRFSAERPKGSFSTLEIQRTEQGDSAMYLCASTGARGNQETQYFGPGTRLLVL.

This clone was seen only once. The chain is built from TRBV28 and TRBJ1-1; D gene unclear. CDR3 length: 11 residues. Trimming removed 6 bases from V and 1 base from J, with 3 bases in between. Germline V gene data show CDR1 as MDHEN and CDR2 as SYDVKM. The CDR3 loop reads CASSWNTEAFF. DNA of the CDR3: TGTGCCAGCAGCTGGAACACTGAAGCTTTCTTT.

V is TRBV5-4 and J is TRBJ1-6, with TRBD1 matching over 7 bases. V was clipped by 4 bases and J by 3 bases; unmatched bases: 4. In germline, CDR1 is SGHNT, CDR2 YYREEE (reference sequence). This CDR3 comprises 15 residues. CDR3 sequence: CASSARDSYNSPLHF. The CDR3 DNA sequence: TGTGCCAGCAGCGCCCGGGACAGCTATAATTCACCCCTCCACTTT.

The chain recombines TRBV20-1 with TRBJ1-2, with TRBD1 matching over 7 bases. V was pared by 4 bases and J by 8 bases, with 4 bases of the junction left unmatched. The CDR3 has 11 residues. The V gene's germline CDR1 is DFQATT and CDR2 SNEGSKA (reference sequence). The CDR3 DNA follows: TGCAGTGCTATACAGGGGAGAGGCTACACCTTC. Translating it yields CSAIQGRGYTF.

The chain couples TRBV6-4 to TRBJ2-7, with D unclear. The CDR3 totals 10 residues. In germline, CDR1 is MRHNA, CDR2 SNTAGT. V shed 7 bases and J shed 6 bases, with 7 bases lying between them. The CDR3 sequence is CASTPCEQYF. In DNA, the CDR3 is TGTGCCAGCACCCCTTGCGAGCAGTACTTC.

This chain connects TRBV7-2 to TRBJ2-2, with TRBD1 matching over 10 bases. The V and J ends lost 5 bases and 4 bases, in that order; junction bases with no gene match: 7. Per the germline V gene, CDR1 is SGHTA and CDR2 is FQGNSA. The CDR3 has 16 residues. Here the CDR3 reads CASSQRQGAVTGELFF. CDR3 coding DNA: TGTGCCAGCAGCCAACGACAGGGGGCGGTCACCGGGGAGCTGTTTTTT.

This rearrangement joins TRBV1 to TRBJ2-2; TRBD2 reflects the table's D call only, with no check against the DNA. TRBV1 is labeled a pseudogene. This CDR3 is built from 20 residues. CDR3 sequence reads: CTSSQDWTVDSITNTGELFF. The CDR3 coding sequence is TGCACCAGCAGCCAAGACTGGACGGTGGACTCCATTACGAACACCGGGGAGCTGTTTTTT.

This chain joins TRBV24-1 and TRBJ2-5; tentative D call: TRBD2 (6 bases). This CDR3 contains 13 residues. Germline V lookup: CDR1 KGHDR, CDR2 SFDVKD. Trimming shortened V by 5 bases and J by 3 bases, and 9 bases separated the two germline ends. CDR3 amino acids: CATSVGGKETQYF. The CDR3 nucleotides are TGTGCCACCAGTGTGGGGGGAAAAGAGACCCAGTACTTC.

V gene TRBV5-1 combines with J gene TRBJ2-1, with 10 bases fitting TRBD2. Germline lookup yields CDR1 SGHRS and CDR2 YFSETQ. V shed 4 bases and J 9 bases; nucleotides not matched to a gene: 7. This CDR3 region has 14 residues. CDR3 bases: TGCGCCAGCAGCCCGGGGACTAGCGACGGTGAGCAGTTCTTC. It yields the protein CASSPGTSDGEQFF.

This chain connects TRBV6-5 to TRBJ1-1; D uncertain. Germline loops: CDR1 MNHEY, CDR2 SVGAGI. V was cut by 7 bases and J by 7 bases, with 16 bases left in between. This CDR3 has 13 residues. The CDR3 here is CASKRSSSDEAFF. Here the CDR3 DNA reads TGTGCCAGCAAGAGGAGTAGTAGTGATGAAGCTTTCTTT.

This chain connects TRBV19 to TRBJ1-2; the match to TRBD1 covers 9 bases. V gave up 6 bases and J gave up 4 bases; unmatched junction bases: 9. The CDR3 has 15 residues. Germline-derived CDR1 and CDR2 are LNHDA and SQIVND (reference sequence). CDR3 residues: CASSPGQGRGYGYTF. The CDR3 coding sequence is TGTGCCAGTAGCCCGGGACAGGGTCGTGGCTATGGCTACACCTTC.

The V call is TRBV19, the J call TRBJ2-3; D remains unclear. The germline V gene has CDR1 LNHDA and CDR2 SQIVND (reference sequence). Between the trimmed V and J ends, which lost 5 bases and 5 bases, there was a span of 14 bases. This CDR3 has 14 residues. The CDR3 loop is CASSVGLGGDTQYF. The CDR3 coding sequence is TGTGCCAGTAGTGTGGGTCTCGGCGGAGATACGCAGTATTTT.

The sample holds one count of this clone. This CDR3 is CASSPGGWGYGYTF. The CDR3 nucleotides are TGTGCCAGCAGCCCTGGGGGGTGGGGGTATGGCTACACCTTC. The gene calls are TRBV7-8 and TRBJ1-2, with D perhaps TRBD1 (5 bases). In germline, CDR1 is SGHVS, CDR2 FQNEAQ. V shed 5 bases and J shed 5 bases, with 15 bases lying between them. CDR3 length: 14 residues.

The chain carries TRBV10-3 and TRBJ2-1; the match to TRBD2 covers 12 bases. Losses at the gene ends were 6 bases for V and 9 bases for J; bases not matched to a gene: 6. The germline V gene encodes CDR1 ENHRY and CDR2 SYGVKD. The CDR3 length is 14 residues. The CDR3 loop reads CAISSSGGVSEQFF. The CDR3 nucleotides are TGTGCCATCAGCTCTAGCGGGGGGGTTAGTGAGCAGTTCTTC.